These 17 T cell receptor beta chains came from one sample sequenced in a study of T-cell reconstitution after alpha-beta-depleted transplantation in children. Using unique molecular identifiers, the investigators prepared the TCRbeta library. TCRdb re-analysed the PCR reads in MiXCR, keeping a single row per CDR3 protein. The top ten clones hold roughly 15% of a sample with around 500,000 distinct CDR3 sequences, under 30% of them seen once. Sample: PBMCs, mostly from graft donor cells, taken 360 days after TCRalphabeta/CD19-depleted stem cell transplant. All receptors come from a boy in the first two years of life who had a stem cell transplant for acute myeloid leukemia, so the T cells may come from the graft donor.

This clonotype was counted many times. Here the CDR3 reads CASSQFQGREGEEQYF. Here the CDR3 DNA reads TGTGCCAGCAGCCAATTCCAGGGCAGGGAGGGCGAGGAGCAGTACTTC. The chain joins TRBV14 to TRBJ2-7; TRBD2 agrees at 7 bases. Germline-derived CDR1 and CDR2 are SGHDN and FVKESK. The J segment lost 7 bases and the V segment lost 2 bases, leaving 14 bases of the junction unmatched. This CDR3 region has 16 residues.

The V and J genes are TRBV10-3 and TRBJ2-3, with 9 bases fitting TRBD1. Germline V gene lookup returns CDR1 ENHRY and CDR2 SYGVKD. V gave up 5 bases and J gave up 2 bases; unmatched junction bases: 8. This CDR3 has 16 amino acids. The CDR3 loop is CAISQTGTGYTDTQYF. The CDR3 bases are TGTGCCATCAGTCAAACCGGGACAGGGTACACAGATACGCAGTATTTT.

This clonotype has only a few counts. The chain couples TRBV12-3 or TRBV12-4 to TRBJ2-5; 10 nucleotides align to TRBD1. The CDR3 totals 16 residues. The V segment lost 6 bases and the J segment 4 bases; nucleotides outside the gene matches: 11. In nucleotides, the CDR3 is TGTGCCAGCAGCGGTTCCCGGGACAGGGGTGGAGAGACCCAGTACTTC. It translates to CASSGSRDRGGETQYF.

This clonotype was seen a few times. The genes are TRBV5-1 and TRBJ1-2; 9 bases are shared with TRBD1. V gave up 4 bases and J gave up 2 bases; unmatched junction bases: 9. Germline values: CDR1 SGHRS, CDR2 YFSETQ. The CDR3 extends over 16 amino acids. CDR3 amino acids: CASSPSRTGANYGYTF. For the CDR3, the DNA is TGCGCCAGCAGCCCCTCAAGGACAGGGGCAAACTATGGCTACACCTTC.

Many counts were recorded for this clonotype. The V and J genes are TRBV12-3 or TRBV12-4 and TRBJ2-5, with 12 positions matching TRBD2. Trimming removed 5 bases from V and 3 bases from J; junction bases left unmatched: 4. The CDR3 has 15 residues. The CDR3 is CASSLTSGGEETQYF. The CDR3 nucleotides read TGTGCCAGCAGTCTGACTAGCGGGGGAGAAGAGACCCAGTACTTC.

The CDR3 region has the DNA TGTGCCAGCAGCTTAGAGTGGCGGGGGTCCAGGGAGACCCAGTACTTC. This encodes CASSLEWRGSRETQYF. V usage is TRBV7-9 and J usage is TRBJ2-5; TRBD2 aligns across 7 bases. J was trimmed by 5 bases and V by 1 base; bases with no gene match: 10. The CDR3 has 16 amino acids. The germline gives CDR1 SEHNR, CDR2 FQNEAQ (reference sequence).

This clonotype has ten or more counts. CDR3 DNA: TGTGCCAGCAGCCTAGCAACTAGATCTCCCCTCTCCCTGGGCTATACGCAGTATTTT. It codes for CASSLATRSPLSLGYTQYF. The genes are TRBV9 and TRBJ2-3, with TRBD2 as a possible D gene (5 bases). V lost 4 bases and J 7 bases, leaving 31 bases between the germline ends. This CDR3 is built from 19 residues. Germline CDR1 reads SGDLS; CDR2 reads YYNGEE. Based on the CDR3 plus reference TRBV9 and TRBJ2-3, the full variable domain is DSGVTQTPKHLITATGQRVTLRCSPRSGDLSVYWYQQSLDQGLQFLIQYYNGEERAKGNILERFSAQQFPDLHSELNLSSLELGDSALYFCASSLATRSPLSLGYTQYFGPGTRLTVL.

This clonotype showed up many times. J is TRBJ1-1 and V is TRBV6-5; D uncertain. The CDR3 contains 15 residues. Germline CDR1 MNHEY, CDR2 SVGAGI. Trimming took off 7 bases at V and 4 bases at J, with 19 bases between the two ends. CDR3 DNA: TGTGCCAGCACCCCCTTCGGGGAAGGGAGCACTGAAGCTTTCTTT. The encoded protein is CASTPFGEGSTEAFF.

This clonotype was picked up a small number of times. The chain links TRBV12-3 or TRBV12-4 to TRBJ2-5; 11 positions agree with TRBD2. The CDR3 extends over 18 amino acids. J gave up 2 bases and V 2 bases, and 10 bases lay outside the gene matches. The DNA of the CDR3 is TGTGCCAGCAGTTTACTAGCGGGGGGCCTTCTCTCTCAAGAGACCCAGTACTTC. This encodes CASSLLAGGLLSQETQYF.

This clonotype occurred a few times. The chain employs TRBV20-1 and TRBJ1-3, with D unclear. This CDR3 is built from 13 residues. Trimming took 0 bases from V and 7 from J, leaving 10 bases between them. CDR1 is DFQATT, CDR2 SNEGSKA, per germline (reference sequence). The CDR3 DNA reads TGCAGTGCTAGAGAGAGAGTCGTGAACACCATATATTTT. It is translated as CSARERVVNTIYF.

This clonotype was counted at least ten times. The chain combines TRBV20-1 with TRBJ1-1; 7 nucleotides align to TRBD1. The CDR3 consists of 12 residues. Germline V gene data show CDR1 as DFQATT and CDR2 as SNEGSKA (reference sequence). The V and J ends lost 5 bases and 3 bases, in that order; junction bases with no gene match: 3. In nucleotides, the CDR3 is TGCAGTGCTCAGGGGGGGTACACTGAAGCTTTCTTT. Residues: CSAQGGYTEAFF.

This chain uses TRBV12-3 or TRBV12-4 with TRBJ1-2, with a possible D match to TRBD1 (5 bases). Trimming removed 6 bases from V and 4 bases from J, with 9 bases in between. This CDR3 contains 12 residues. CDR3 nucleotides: TGTGCCAGCAGCTGGGGGACCTATGGCTACACCTTC. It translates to CASSWGTYGYTF.

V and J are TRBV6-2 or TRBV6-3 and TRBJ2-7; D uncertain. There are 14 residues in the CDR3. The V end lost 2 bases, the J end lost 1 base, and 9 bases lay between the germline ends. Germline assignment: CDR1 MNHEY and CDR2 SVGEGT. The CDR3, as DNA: TGTGCCAGCAGTTACCTTACCGATTCCTACGAGCAGTACTTC. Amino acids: CASSYLTDSYEQYF.

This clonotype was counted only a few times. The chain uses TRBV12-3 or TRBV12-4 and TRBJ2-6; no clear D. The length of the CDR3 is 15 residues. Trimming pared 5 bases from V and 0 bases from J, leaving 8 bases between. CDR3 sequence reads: CASSTADSGANVLTF. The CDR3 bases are TGTGCCAGCAGTACCGCGGACTCTGGGGCCAACGTCCTGACTTTC.

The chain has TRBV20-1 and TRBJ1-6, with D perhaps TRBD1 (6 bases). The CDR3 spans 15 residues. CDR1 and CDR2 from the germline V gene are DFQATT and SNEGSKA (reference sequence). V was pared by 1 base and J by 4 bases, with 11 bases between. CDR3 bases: TGCAGTGCTAGAGCCGGGACATTATATAATTCACCCCTCCACTTT. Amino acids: CSARAGTLYNSPLHF.

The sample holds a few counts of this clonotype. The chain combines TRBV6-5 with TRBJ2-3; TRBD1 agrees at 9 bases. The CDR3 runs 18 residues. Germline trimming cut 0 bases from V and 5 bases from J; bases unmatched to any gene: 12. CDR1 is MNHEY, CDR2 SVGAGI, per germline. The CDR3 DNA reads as TGTGCCAGCAGTTACTCGGCTCCGGGACAGGGCTTTGAAGATACGCAGTATTTT. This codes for CASSYSAPGQGFEDTQYF.

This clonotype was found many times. The CDR3 bases are TGTGCCAGCAGCTCTATGATGGGACGTGACACCGGGGAGCTGTTTTTT. As protein: CASSSMMGRDTGELFF. The chain uses TRBV12-3 or TRBV12-4 and TRBJ2-2; the D gene could be TRBD1 or TRBD2 (5 bases each). V was trimmed by 6 bases and J by 3 bases, leaving 17 bases between them. This CDR3 is built from 16 residues.